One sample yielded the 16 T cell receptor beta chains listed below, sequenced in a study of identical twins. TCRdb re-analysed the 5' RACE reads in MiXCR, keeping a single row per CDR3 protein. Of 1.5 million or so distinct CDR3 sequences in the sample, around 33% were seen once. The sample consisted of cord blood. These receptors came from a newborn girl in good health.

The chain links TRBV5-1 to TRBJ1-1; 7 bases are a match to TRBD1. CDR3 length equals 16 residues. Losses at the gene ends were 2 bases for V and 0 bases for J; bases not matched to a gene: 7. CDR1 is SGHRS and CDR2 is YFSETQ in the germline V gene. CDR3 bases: TGCGCCAGCAGCTTAGCCCCCGGGACAGTGAACACTGAAGCTTTCTTT. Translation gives CASSLAPGTVNTEAFF.

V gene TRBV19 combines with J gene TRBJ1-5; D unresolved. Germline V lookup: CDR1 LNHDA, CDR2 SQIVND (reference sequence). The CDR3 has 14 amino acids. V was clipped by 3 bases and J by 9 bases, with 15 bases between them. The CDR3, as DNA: TGTGCCAGTAGTATTGCGGACGAGGTGGGGCCCCAGCATTTT. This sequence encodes CASSIADEVGPQHF.

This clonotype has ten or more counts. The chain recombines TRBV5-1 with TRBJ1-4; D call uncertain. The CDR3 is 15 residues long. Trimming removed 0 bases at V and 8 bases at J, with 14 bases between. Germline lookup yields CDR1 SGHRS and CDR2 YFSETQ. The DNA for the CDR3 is TGCGCCAGCAGCTTGGCCGCAGTCGAGGGCGAAAAACTGTTTTTT. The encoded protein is CASSLAAVEGEKLFF.

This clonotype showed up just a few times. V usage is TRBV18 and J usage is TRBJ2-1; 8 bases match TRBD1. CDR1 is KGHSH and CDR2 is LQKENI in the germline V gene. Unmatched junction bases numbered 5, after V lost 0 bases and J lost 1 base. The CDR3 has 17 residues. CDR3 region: CASSPPRQGSSYNEQFF. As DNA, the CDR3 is TGTGCCAGCTCACCACCCCGACAGGGGTCTTCCTACAATGAGCAGTTCTTC.

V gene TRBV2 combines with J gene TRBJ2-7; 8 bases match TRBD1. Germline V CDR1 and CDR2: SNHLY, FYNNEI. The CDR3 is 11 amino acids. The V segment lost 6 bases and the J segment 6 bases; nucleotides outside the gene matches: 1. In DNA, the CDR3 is TGTGCCAGCAGGGACAGGGCCGAGCAGTACTTC. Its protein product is CASRDRAEQYF.

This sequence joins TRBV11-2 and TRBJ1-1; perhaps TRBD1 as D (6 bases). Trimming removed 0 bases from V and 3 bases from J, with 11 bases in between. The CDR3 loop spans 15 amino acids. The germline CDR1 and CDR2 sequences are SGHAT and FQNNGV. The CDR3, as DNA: TGTGCCAGCAGCTTAGAGGAGGCAGGGGACACTGAAGCTTTCTTT. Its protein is CASSLEEAGDTEAFF.

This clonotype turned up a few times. The CDR3, as DNA: TGTGCCAGCAGTGATGGGGGCTTGGAGACCCAGTACTTC. As protein: CASSDGGLETQYF. The rearrangement uses TRBV6-1 and TRBJ2-5; D perhaps matches TRBD1 (6 bases). The ends were cut back, 3 bases at V and 5 bases at J, with 10 bases in the middle. In germline, CDR1 is MNHNS, CDR2 SASEGT. CDR3 length: 13 residues.

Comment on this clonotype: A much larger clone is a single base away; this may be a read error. The CDR3 nucleotides are TGTGCCAGCAGCTTAAGGATGAACGCTGAAGCTTTCTTT. Protein: CASSLRMNAEAFF. The genes are TRBV11-1 and TRBJ1-1; D is unresolved. The length of the CDR3 is 13 residues. Germline values: CDR1 SGHAT, CDR2 FQDESV (reference sequence).

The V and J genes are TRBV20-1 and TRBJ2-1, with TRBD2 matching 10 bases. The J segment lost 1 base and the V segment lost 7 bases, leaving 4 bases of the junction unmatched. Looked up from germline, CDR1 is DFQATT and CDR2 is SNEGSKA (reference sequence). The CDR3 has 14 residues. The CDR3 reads CSVERGGSYNEQFF. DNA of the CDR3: TGCAGTGTCGAGCGGGGGGGATCCTACAATGAGCAGTTCTTC.

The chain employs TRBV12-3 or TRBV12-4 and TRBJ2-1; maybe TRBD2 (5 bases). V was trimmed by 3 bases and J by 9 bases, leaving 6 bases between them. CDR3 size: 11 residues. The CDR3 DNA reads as TGTGCCAGCAGTTTCGCGGGTGAGCAGTTCTTC. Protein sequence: CASSFAGEQFF.

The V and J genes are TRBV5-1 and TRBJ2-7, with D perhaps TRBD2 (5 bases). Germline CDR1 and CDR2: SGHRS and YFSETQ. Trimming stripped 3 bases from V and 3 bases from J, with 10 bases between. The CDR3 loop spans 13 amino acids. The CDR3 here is CASSSEGYYEQYF. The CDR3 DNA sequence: TGCGCCAGCAGCTCTGAGGGCTACTACGAGCAGTACTTC.

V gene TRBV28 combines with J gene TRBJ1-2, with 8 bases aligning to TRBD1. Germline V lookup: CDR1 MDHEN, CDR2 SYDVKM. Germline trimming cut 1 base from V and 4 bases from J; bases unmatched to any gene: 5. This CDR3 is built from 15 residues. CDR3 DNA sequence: TGTGCCAGCAGTTTATTGGCCCAGGGGGCCTATGGCTACACCTTC. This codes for CASSLLAQGAYGYTF.

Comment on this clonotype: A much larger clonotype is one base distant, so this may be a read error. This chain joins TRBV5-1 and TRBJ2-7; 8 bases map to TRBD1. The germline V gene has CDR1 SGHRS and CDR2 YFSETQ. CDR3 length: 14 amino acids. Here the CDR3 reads CAGSLGQAPYEQYF. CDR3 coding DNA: TGCGCCGGCAGCTTGGGACAGGCCCCCTACGAGCAGTACTTC.

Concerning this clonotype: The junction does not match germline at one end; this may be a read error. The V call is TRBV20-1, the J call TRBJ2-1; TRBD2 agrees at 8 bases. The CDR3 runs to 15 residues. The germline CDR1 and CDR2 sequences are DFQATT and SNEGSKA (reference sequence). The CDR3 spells CSAGEVASGYNEQFF. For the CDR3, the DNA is TGCAGTGCTGGAGAAGTGGCTAGCGGGTACAATGAGCAGTTCTTC.

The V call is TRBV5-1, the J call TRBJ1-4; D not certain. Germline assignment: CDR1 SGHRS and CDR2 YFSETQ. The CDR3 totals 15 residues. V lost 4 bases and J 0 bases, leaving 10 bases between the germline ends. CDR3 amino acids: CASSPLTSTNEKLFF. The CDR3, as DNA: TGCGCCAGCAGCCCACTGACCTCAACTAATGAAAAACTGTTTTTT.

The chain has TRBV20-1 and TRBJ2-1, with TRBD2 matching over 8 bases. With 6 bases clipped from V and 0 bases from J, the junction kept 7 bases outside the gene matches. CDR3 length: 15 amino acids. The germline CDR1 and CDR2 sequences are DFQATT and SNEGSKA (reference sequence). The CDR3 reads CSATTSGNSYNEQFF. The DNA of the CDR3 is TGCAGTGCAACAACTAGCGGCAACTCCTACAATGAGCAGTTCTTC.